The source of this TCR beta chain is a study of T cells in Graves' hyperthyroidism and ophthalmopathy. TCR beta CDR3 region amplification was performed from RNA transcripts. Primed by the HTBI set, a first-round RT-PCR was run on the TCR CDR3. MiXCR was run by TCRdb on the multiplex PCR reads, yielding one entry per CDR3 protein. Found here are 500,000 to 600,000 distinct CDR3 sequences, around 42% of them singletons; the top ten hold around 20%. The V segment lost 5 bases and the J segment 5 bases; nucleotides outside the gene matches: 4. CDR3 length: 13 residues. The germline V gene has CDR1 SGHTA and CDR2 FQGNSA. This clonotype showed up just a few times. As yet, its antigen is unknown. Study-level results: Progression to ophthalmopathy was predicted a median of roughly seven months early.

This chain uses TRBV7-2 with TRBJ1-1, with 8 bases fitting TRBD1. Sequencing input: peripheral blood or thyroid tissue (not recorded which). This clonotype originated in an adult woman with Graves' disease, either hyperthyroidism or ophthalmopathy (not recorded which). CDR3: CASSARTGTEAFF. The CDR3 coding sequence is TGTGCCAGCAGCGCAAGGACAGGGACTGAAGCTTTCTTT.